This TCR beta chain was found in a study of T cell repertoires in cytomegalovirus infection. Details on this clonotype: Its antigen is undetermined.

TCRdb re-analysed the reads in MiXCR, keeping a single row per CDR3 protein. The table lists under 450,000 distinct CDR3 sequences, roughly a third of them singletons. Sequenced here: cultured PBMCs, sampled from culture after CMV antigen stimulation. This clonotype originated in a human donor in good health (CMV status not recorded). Some clones in this sample may be carry-over from other donors' samples.

Here the CDR3 reads CASSRSSGLGNEQFF. CDR3 DNA sequence: TGTGCCAGCAGCCGCAGTAGCGGGTTGGGCAATGAGCAGTTCTTC. The rearrangement joins TRBV3-1 to TRBJ2-1, with TRBD2 matching 7 bases. CDR1 is LGHDT and CDR2 is YNNKEL in the germline V gene (reference sequence). The junction had 9 bases not matched to a gene; V was cut back by 4 bases and J by 6 bases. The CDR3 spans 15 residues.